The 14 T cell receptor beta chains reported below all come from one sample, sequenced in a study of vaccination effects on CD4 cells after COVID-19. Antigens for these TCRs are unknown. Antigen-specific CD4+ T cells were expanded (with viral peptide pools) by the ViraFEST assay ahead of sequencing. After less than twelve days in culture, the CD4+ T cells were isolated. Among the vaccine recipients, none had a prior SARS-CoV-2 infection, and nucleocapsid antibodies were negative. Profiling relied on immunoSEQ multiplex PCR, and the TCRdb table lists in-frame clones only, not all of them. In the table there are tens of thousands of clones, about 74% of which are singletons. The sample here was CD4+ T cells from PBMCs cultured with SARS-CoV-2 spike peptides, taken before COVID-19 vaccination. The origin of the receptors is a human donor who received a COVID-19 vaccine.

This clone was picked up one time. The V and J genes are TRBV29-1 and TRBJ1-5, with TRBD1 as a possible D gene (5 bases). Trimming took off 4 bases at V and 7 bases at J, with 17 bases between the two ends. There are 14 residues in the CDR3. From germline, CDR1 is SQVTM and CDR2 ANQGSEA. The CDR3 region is CSVGGGTADQPQHF. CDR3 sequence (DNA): TGCAGCGTTGGCGGCGGGACGGCCGACCAGCCCCAGCATTTT.

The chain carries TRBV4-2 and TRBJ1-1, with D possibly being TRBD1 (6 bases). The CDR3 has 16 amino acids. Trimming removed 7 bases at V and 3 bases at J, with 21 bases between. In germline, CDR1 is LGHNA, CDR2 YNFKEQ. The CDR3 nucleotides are TGTGCCAGCATAAAGTTCGGAAAGGGGGTTGACACTGAAGCTTTCTTT. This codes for CASIKFGKGVDTEAFF.

The CDR3: CASSDQGSSYNSPLHF. The CDR3 DNA sequence: TGTGCCAGCAGTGATCAGGGAAGCTCCTATAATTCACCCCTCCACTTT. The chain couples TRBV25-1 to TRBJ1-6; D possibly corresponds to TRBD1 (5 bases). Germline V gene sequence: CDR1 MGHDK, CDR2 SYGVNS. Between the trimmed V and J ends, which lost 3 bases and 0 bases, there was a span of 9 bases. The CDR3 contains 16 residues.

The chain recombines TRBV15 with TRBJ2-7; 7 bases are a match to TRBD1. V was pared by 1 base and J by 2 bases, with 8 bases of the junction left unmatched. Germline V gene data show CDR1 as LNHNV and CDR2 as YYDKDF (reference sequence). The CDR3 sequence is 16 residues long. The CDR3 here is CATSRGAGGLAYEQYF. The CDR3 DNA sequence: TGTGCCACCAGCAGAGGAGCAGGGGGTCTAGCCTACGAGCAGTACTTC.

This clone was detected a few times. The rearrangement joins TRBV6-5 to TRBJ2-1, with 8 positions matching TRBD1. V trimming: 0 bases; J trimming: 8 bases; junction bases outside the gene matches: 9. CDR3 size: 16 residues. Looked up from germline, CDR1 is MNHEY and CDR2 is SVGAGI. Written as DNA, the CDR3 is TGTGCCAGCAGTTACTCGATCGCAGGGGGCGGGTATGAGCAGTTCTTC. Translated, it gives CASSYSIAGGGYEQFF.

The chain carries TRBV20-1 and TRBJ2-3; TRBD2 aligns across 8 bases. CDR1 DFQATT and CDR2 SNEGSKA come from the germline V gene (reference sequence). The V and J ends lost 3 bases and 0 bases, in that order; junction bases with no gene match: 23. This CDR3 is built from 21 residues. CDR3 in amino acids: CSASAPFLAGEAPVSTDTQYF. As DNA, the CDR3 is TGCAGTGCTAGTGCCCCCTTCCTAGCGGGTGAAGCCCCTGTTAGCACAGATACGCAGTATTTT.

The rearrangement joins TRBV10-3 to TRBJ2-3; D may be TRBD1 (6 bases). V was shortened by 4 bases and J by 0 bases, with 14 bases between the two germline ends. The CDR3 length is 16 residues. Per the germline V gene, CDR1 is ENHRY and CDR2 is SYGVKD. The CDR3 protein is CAISGKDRSSTDTQYF. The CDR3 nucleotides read TGTGCCATCAGTGGTAAGGACAGATCGAGCACAGATACGCAGTATTTT.

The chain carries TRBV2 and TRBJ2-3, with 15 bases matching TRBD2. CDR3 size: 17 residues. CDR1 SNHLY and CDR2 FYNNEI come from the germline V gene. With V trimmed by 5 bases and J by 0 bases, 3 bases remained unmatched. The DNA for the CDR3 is TGTGCCAGCAGTTCGGGACTAGCGGGAGGTAGCACAGATACGCAGTATTTT. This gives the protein CASSSGLAGGSTDTQYF.

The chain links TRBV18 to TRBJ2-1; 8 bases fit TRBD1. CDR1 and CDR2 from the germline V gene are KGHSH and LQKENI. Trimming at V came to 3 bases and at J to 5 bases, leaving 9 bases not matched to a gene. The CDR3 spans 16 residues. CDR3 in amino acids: CASSPTSGTGNNEQFF. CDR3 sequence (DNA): TGTGCCAGCTCACCGACCTCCGGGACAGGAAACAATGAGCAGTTCTTC.

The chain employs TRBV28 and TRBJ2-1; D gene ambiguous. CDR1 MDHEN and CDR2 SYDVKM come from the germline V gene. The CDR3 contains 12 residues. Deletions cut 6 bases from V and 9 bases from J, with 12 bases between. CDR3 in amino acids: CASSLWSGEQFF. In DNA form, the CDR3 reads TGTGCCAGCAGCCTTTGGTCCGGTGAGCAGTTCTTC.

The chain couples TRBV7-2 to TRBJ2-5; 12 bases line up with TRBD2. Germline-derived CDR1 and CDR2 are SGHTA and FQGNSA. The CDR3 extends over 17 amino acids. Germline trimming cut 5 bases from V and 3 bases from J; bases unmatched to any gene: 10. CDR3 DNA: TGTGCCAGCAGCACATCCCGGACTAGCGGGGTAAAAGAGACCCAGTACTTC. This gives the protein CASSTSRTSGVKETQYF. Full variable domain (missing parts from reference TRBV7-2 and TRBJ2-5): GAGVSQSPSNKVTEKGKDVELRCDPISGHTALYWYRQSLGQGLEFLIYFQGNSAPDKSGLPSDRFSAERTGGSVSTLTIQRTQQEDSAVYLCASSTSRTSGVKETQYFGPGTRLLVL.

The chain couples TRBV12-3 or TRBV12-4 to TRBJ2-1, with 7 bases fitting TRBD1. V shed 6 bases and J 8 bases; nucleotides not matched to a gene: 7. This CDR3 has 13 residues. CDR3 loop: CASRPPTGDEQFF. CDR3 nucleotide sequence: TGTGCCAGCAGACCCCCTACAGGGGATGAGCAGTTCTTC.

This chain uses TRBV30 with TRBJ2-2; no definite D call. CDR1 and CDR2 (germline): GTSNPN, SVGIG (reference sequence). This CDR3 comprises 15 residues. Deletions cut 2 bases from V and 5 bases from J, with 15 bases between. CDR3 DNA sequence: TGTGCCTGGAGTTTCTTAGGGATGAGGACCGGGGAGCTGTTTTTT. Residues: CAWSFLGMRTGELFF.

In nucleotides, the CDR3 is TGTGCCAGCAGTGCTCAGGCGTCAGAAGCTTTCTTT. It is translated as CASSAQASEAFF. The genes are TRBV2 and TRBJ1-1; D gene uncertain. V was pared by 4 bases and J by 8 bases, with 11 bases between. The CDR3 length is 12 residues. CDR1 and CDR2 from the germline V gene are SNHLY and FYNNEI.